The 24 T cell receptor beta chains below all came from one sample that was sequenced in a study of blood T cell repertoires in COVID-19. Method: immunoSEQ multiplex PCR; TCRdb's copy keeps in-frame clones and lacks some. The profile shows a few hundred thousand clones, around four fifths of them singletons. The sequenced material came from peripheral blood. The receptors shown here come from a woman aged 45-59 years with active or convalescent COVID-19.

This clone was recorded once. V is TRBV19 and J is TRBJ2-1, with TRBD2 identical over 12 bases. CDR3 length: 17 amino acids. Unmatched junction bases numbered 7, after V lost 5 bases and J lost 2 bases. Germline CDR1 LNHDA, CDR2 SQIVND (reference sequence). Written as DNA, the CDR3 is TGTGCCAGTAGTTCCCGGACTAGCGGGGTCACCTACAATGAGCAGTTCTTC. It specifies CASSSRTSGVTYNEQFF.

J is TRBJ2-3 and V is TRBV2; 9 bases map to TRBD2. The CDR3 has 17 amino acids. Per germline, CDR1 SNHLY and CDR2 FYNNEI. The J segment lost 5 bases and the V segment lost 4 bases, leaving 13 bases of the junction unmatched. CDR3 in DNA: TGTGCCAGCAGTGCTAGGGGGCGGGAGGGCCCCGTAGATACGCAGTATTTT. Protein: CASSARGREGPVDTQYF. Together with reference TRBV2 and TRBJ2-3, the CDR3 gives the full variable domain: EPEVTQTPSHQVTQMGQEVILRCVPISNHLYFYWYRQILGQKVEFLVSFYNNEISEKSEIFDDQFSVERPDGSNFTLKIRSTKLEDSAMYFCASSARGREGPVDTQYFGPGTRLTVL.

The CDR3 bases are TGTGCCAGTAGCCTACCGGGTTCGCGCTATGGCTACACCTTC. It specifies CASSLPGSRYGYTF. The J gene is TRBJ1-2, the V gene TRBV19; no definite D call. This CDR3 has 14 amino acids. V was clipped by 6 bases and J by 4 bases, with 15 bases between them. CDR1 LNHDA and CDR2 SQIVND come from the germline V gene (reference sequence).

The rearrangement uses TRBV28 and TRBJ2-1; TRBD1 aligns across 7 bases. The CDR3 totals 16 residues. CDR1 is MDHEN, CDR2 SYDVKM, per germline. J lost 3 bases, V lost 6 bases, and 11 bases had no gene match. CDR3 in DNA: TGTGCCAGCAGAAATTCTGACAGGGTGGTCTACAATGAGCAGTTCTTC. It codes for CASRNSDRVVYNEQFF.

J is TRBJ2-3 and V is TRBV19, with 8 bases that match TRBD2. The CDR3 covers 14 residues. The germline gives CDR1 LNHDA, CDR2 SQIVND (reference sequence). J gave up 5 bases and V 5 bases, and 6 bases lay outside the gene matches. The CDR3 loop is CASSPAGVEDTQYF. Written as DNA, the CDR3 is TGTGCCAGTAGTCCAGCGGGAGTGGAAGATACGCAGTATTTT.

The chain couples TRBV6-5 to TRBJ1-5, with TRBD1 as a possible D gene (6 bases). The V gene lost 5 bases and the J gene lost 4 bases, with 15 bases spanning the gap. CDR1 is MNHEY, CDR2 SVGAGI, per germline. The CDR3 consists of 15 residues. The CDR3 DNA follows: TGTGCCAGCAGTAGTCTCCGGGACAATAATCAGCCCCAGCATTTT. It specifies CASSSLRDNNQPQHF.

CDR3 coding DNA: TGTGCCACCAGTGATTCACAGGGGGCGTATACGCAGTATTTT. Amino acids: CATSDSQGAYTQYF. The V gene is TRBV24-1, the J gene TRBJ2-3; 9 nucleotides match TRBD1. The J segment lost 7 bases and the V segment lost 2 bases, leaving 3 bases of the junction unmatched. The CDR3 is made up of 14 amino acids. Germline values: CDR1 KGHDR, CDR2 SFDVKD.

This chain uses TRBV5-1 with TRBJ2-2; 8 nucleotides line up with TRBD2. The V segment lost 0 bases and the J segment 5 bases; nucleotides outside the gene matches: 9. CDR1 is SGHRS and CDR2 is YFSETQ in the germline V gene. The CDR3 consists of 17 residues. CDR3 protein: CASSLAEVSGTTGELFF. The CDR3 DNA follows: TGCGCCAGCAGCTTGGCCGAAGTTAGCGGGACTACCGGGGAGCTGTTTTTT.

CDR3 DNA: TGTGCCAGCAGATCCACTAGCGGGGGATACAATGAGCAGTTCTTC. Its protein product is CASRSTSGGYNEQFF. The chain uses TRBV7-3 and TRBJ2-1; 11 nucleotides line up with TRBD2. This CDR3 is built from 15 residues. With 6 bases clipped from V and 4 bases from J, the junction kept 5 bases outside the gene matches. Germline CDR1 reads SGHTA; CDR2 reads FQGTGA. The complete variable domain, with remaining parts taken from reference TRBV7-3 and TRBJ2-1, reads GAGVSQTPSNKVTEKGKYVELRCDPISGHTALYWYRQSLGQGPEFLIYFQGTGAADDSGLPNDRFFAVRPEGSVSTLKIQRTERGDSAVYLCASRSTSGGYNEQFFGPGTRLTVL.

This clone was counted once. The chain carries TRBV11-2 and TRBJ1-1; D is possibly TRBD1 (6 bases). Trimming left V 4 bases short and J 0 bases short, with 9 bases between. Germline CDR1 and CDR2: SGHAT and FQNNGV. This CDR3 comprises 14 residues. The CDR3, as DNA: TGTGCCAGCAGCTCCGGGACATTGAACACTGAAGCTTTCTTT. Translation gives CASSSGTLNTEAFF.

The chain combines TRBV7-9 with TRBJ1-1; 7 nucleotides agree with TRBD1. The germline CDR1 and CDR2 sequences are SEHNR and FQNEAQ (reference sequence). The V and J ends lost 6 bases and 5 bases, in that order; junction bases with no gene match: 3. This CDR3 is built from 12 residues. CDR3 DNA: TGTGCCAGCAGTATGGGACAGACTGAAGCTTTCTTT. This encodes CASSMGQTEAFF.

The CDR3 DNA reads as TGTGCCAGCTCACCAACCGGGGATACGCAGTATTTT. This encodes CASSPTGDTQYF. The V call is TRBV18, the J call TRBJ2-3; D remains unclear. The CDR3 loop spans 12 amino acids. The germline V gene encodes CDR1 KGHSH and CDR2 LQKENI. V was clipped by 2 bases and J by 6 bases, with 6 bases between them.

As concerns this clone: The sample has other DNA sequences that encode this CDR3 too. The rearrangement joins TRBV11-2 to TRBJ2-1; D gene ambiguous. This CDR3 has 12 amino acids. V lost 6 bases, J lost 1 base, and 4 bases lay in between. CDR1 and CDR2 from the germline V gene are SGHAT and FQNNGV. The CDR3 sequence is CASSLSYNEQFF. CDR3 coding DNA: TGTGCCAGCAGTCTTTCCTACAATGAGCAGTTCTTC.

This chain uses TRBV18 with TRBJ2-4; 8 nucleotides line up with TRBD2. V lost 0 bases, J lost 3 bases, and 7 bases stayed unmatched. The CDR3 length is 17 residues. CDR1 is KGHSH, CDR2 LQKENI, per germline. This chain's CDR3 is CASSPPNRLANKNIQYF. In DNA, the CDR3 is TGTGCCAGCTCACCACCGAATCGACTAGCGAACAAAAACATTCAGTACTTC.

V usage is TRBV5-6 and J usage is TRBJ2-7; 8 nucleotides agree with TRBD2. The junction had 1 base not matched to a gene; V was cut back by 2 bases and J by 0 bases. CDR3 size: 14 residues. Germline CDR1 reads SGHDT; CDR2 reads YYEEEE. The CDR3 here is CASSFSGSSYEQYF. The CDR3, as DNA: TGTGCCAGCAGCTTCAGCGGGAGCTCCTACGAGCAGTACTTC.

The chain joins TRBV10-3 to TRBJ1-2; TRBD1 aligns across 10 bases. J lost 5 bases, V lost 8 bases, and 14 bases had no gene match. The CDR3 has 16 amino acids. CDR1 and CDR2 (germline): ENHRY, SYGVKD. The chain's CDR3 is CAIPTGGLAIYYGYTF. DNA of the CDR3: TGTGCCATCCCGACAGGGGGCCTAGCGATTTATTATGGCTACACCTTC.

The V call is TRBV12-5, the J call TRBJ2-7; the match to TRBD1 covers 9 bases. The germline CDR1 and CDR2 sequences are LGHNT and FRNRAP. The CDR3 consists of 16 residues. The trim removed 1 base at V and 2 bases at J, leaving 6 bases unmatched. The CDR3 DNA reads as TGTGCTAGTGGTTTGGCACAGGGGGCGCCTCCCTACGAGCAGTACTTC. It codes for CASGLAQGAPPYEQYF.

The rearrangement links TRBV28 to TRBJ1-3; a weak D match, TRBD1 (5 bases). The V end lost 7 bases, the J end lost 9 bases, and 22 bases lay between the germline ends. The germline V gene has CDR1 MDHEN and CDR2 SYDVKM. The CDR3 has 15 amino acids. The DNA of the CDR3 is TGTGCCAGCACCCCGGGAGGGGATGCCCGAGGCACCATATATTTT. Its translation: CASTPGGDARGTIYF.

The chain uses TRBV9 and TRBJ1-5; D remains unclear. V lost 0 bases and J lost 2, with 6 bases in between. Germline assignment: CDR1 SGDLS and CDR2 YYNGEE. The CDR3 is made up of 14 amino acids. Here the CDR3 reads CASSVGSGNQPQHF. CDR3 nucleotide sequence: TGTGCCAGCAGCGTAGGTTCGGGCAATCAGCCCCAGCATTTT.

The chain is built from TRBV6-5 and TRBJ2-7, with D possibly TRBD2 on 6 matching bases. Germline loops: CDR1 MNHEY, CDR2 SVGAGI. Trimming cost V 6 bases and J 3 bases, with 18 bases left between them. This CDR3 comprises 15 residues. The CDR3 protein is CASRGSMGTYYEQYF. DNA for the CDR3: TGTGCCAGCAGAGGTTCAATGGGGACTTACTACGAGCAGTACTTC.

The chain has TRBV4-2 and TRBJ2-7; TRBD2 is a possible D gene (5 bases). With 0 bases removed from V and 7 bases from J, the gap between germline ends came to 16 bases. The CDR3 consists of 15 residues. Germline CDR1 LGHNA, CDR2 YNFKEQ. This chain's CDR3 is CASSQDVANPGEQYF. The CDR3 DNA follows: TGTGCCAGCAGCCAAGATGTGGCCAATCCGGGAGAGCAGTACTTC.

CDR3 nucleotides: TGTGCCAGCAGTGGACAGGGAGTCGGTGGCTACACCTTC. Translated, it gives CASSGQGVGGYTF. The chain joins TRBV2 to TRBJ1-2; TRBD1 matches 7 bases. Germline loops: CDR1 SNHLY, CDR2 FYNNEI. The CDR3 spans 13 residues. The ends lost 4 bases at V and 7 bases at J; junction bases unmatched: 6.

The sample holds a few counts of this clone. The chain joins TRBV4-2 to TRBJ1-1; 7 nucleotides agree with TRBD1. CDR3 length: 15 residues. Germline V gene lookup returns CDR1 LGHNA and CDR2 YNFKEQ. With 1 base clipped from V and 4 bases from J, the junction kept 6 bases outside the gene matches. The CDR3: CASSQGQGGGTEAFF. CDR3 DNA sequence: TGTGCCAGCAGCCAAGGACAGGGTGGGGGCACTGAAGCTTTCTTT.

This chain uses TRBV30 with TRBJ1-5; maybe TRBD1 (5 bases). Germline lookup yields CDR1 GTSNPN and CDR2 SVGIG (reference sequence). Trimming removed 3 bases from V and 4 bases from J, with 13 bases in between. CDR3 length: 14 residues. CDR3 in amino acids: CAWRGGTFNQPQHF. The DNA of the CDR3 is TGTGCCTGGAGGGGGGGGACCTTTAATCAGCCCCAGCATTTT.